Included here is one TCR beta chain sequence, with context. Its binding antigen is unknown. The input lacks base qualities; no much larger clone sits a single base away. The data originate from a study of T cells in Graves' hyperthyroidism and ophthalmopathy (dated by TCRdb to between 2018 and 2020). Context from the whole study: Peripheral blood was sampled at the time of initial diagnosis, prior to any treatment. Thyroid tissue and blood T-cell repertoires from six or seven Graves' hyperthyroidism patients were also compared in the study. For training and testing, the 110 or so patients in the discovery cohort were randomly divided in a 7:3 ratio. Prospective prediction of ophthalmopathy was tested in an independent validation cohort consisting of some 20 hyperthyroidism patients and approximately 16 patients who later progressed to ophthalmopathy. Following sampling, methimazole starting at 30 mg daily was given to hyperthyroidism patients, and high-dose intravenous methylprednisolone was given to ophthalmopathy patients. The paper describes TCR Vbeta CDR3 sequencing of around 140 peripheral blood samples, made up of 43 ophthalmopathy patients, 70 to 75 hyperthyroidism patients and 17 progressor patients. A discovery cohort of about a hundred patients, fewer than 50 with Graves' ophthalmopathy and fewer than 65 with stable Graves' hyperthyroidism, was used to find distinguishing TCR V-J signatures. Results and caveats for the whole study, not just this receptor: No statistical method was used to fix the sample size in advance, and group allocation was not hidden from the investigators. In validation, the model predicted progression to ophthalmopathy with around 71% sensitivity and roughly 72% specificity, a median of 6.5 months before onset. A model built on a 13 V-J signature distinguished ophthalmopathy from stable hyperthyroidism, reaching over 85% sensitivity and under 84% specificity in cross-validation and 80%/75% in testing. Most expanded thyroid clonotypes (frequency above 0.001) were also found in blood, which suggests that blood repertoires may mirror thyroid immune responses.

Moderately to severely active disease, a Clinical Activity Score of at least 3, a NOSPECS grade of at least 4, and a duration under 3 months were present in ophthalmopathy patients. Any patient with an uncontrolled infection, another autoimmune disease, pregnancy or lactation was excluded. Clinical symptoms, serum thyroxine and TRAb, thyroid ultrasound, and orbital computed tomography formed the basis for the diagnoses. PBMCs were separated from around 9.1 ml of fresh peripheral blood using Ficoll-Paque density gradient centrifugation. Trizol reagent was used to extract total RNA, and RNA quality was then checked on an Agilent 2100 Bioanalyzer. Amplification of TCR beta CDR3 regions was carried out from RNA transcripts. The first round of RT-PCR for the TCR CDR3 was performed with the HTBI primer set and the Qiagen OneStep RT-PCR kit. Libraries were constructed in a second round of multiplex PCR, after which size selection and purification were performed. Paired-end sequencing of the libraries was performed with 100 bp reads on an Illumina HiSeq2000. As for the authors' bioinformatics: Raw data were processed with SOAPnuke, discarding reads with adapters, uncalled bases, mean Phred below 15, or no exact constant-primer or identifier match. COPE v1.2.5 was used to merge the high-quality paired reads, and each unique nucleotide sequence was defined as a clonotype. Clonotypes were aligned to IMGT TRBV, TRBD and TRBJ reference segments using MiTCR v1.1. The analysis included only V-J combinations with a frequency above 0.0001, which together covered more than 98% of the repertoires. A TCS score was defined as the ratio between F50 (clonal expansion) and ExV (chaos), using BLOSUM62-based TCRdist between CDR3 peptides within each V-J. Welch's t-statistics and random forest reduced roughly 500 V-J features to roughly 13, which were used in a naive Bayes classifier (R e1071). Using fastp trimming at Q25 and MiXCR clonotype assembly, TCRdb reanalyzed the public sequencing data and kept in-frame beta chains. All rows with the same CDR3 protein become a single entry with the most common DNA and genes. None of the V and J calls come from the authors' own analysis; TCRdb made them. The sample yields roughly 530,000 distinct CDR3 sequences; 17% were counted once. The ten largest clones take up approximately 15% of the sample.

Between the V and J ends, shortened by 1 base and 7 bases respectively, the junction contains 11 bases. CDR1 and CDR2 are drawn from the germline V gene: SQVTM, ANQGSEA. The CDR3 contains 13 residues, cysteine and phenylalanine counted. Of all the DNA, just the CDR3 is kept, 39 bases in frame from base 1. Sequenced input: blood. Recombination linked TRBV29-1 to TRBJ2-1; the D gene assignment is perhaps TRBD1 or TRBD2, with each matching 6 bases. This receptor was identified in a woman younger than 30 with Graves' ophthalmopathy. The sequenced DNA: TGCAGCGTTGAAGCGGGGGCGCGGAATGAGCAGTTCTTC. It is translated as CSVEAGARNEQFF.